This T cell receptor (beta chain) is drawn from a study of shared clonotypes between healthy human individuals. In the study overall: Sampling drew on donors who were a couple of women and a few men aged 18 to 49. Study outcomes and limitations: Among the subsets, naive ones generally showed larger estimated richness than memory ones. Despite large depth, rarefaction showed incomplete sorted-subset sequencing.

In regard to this clone: Its antigen remains unidentified.

This CDR3 is 13 amino acids long. V lost 0 bases to trimming and J lost 4 bases, with 7 bases between them. Germline loops: CDR1 SGHAT, CDR2 FQNNGV. Repertoires were generated with immunoSEQ multiplex PCR, while TCRdb's copy carries only in-frame clones and drops some. The table has about 1.1 million clones, approximately 77% seen once. Sequencing was carried out using memory CD4+ T cells from PBMCs. The sample's subset: CD45RA-negative fraction. The J gene is TRBJ2-7, the V gene TRBV11-2; D uncertain. This clonotype was obtained from a man aged 18 to 35 in good health. Some clones in this sample may be carry-over from other donors' samples. CDR3 bases: TGTGCCAGCAGCTTAGACACTCCTTACGAGCAGTACTTC. Translated: CASSLDTPYEQYF.